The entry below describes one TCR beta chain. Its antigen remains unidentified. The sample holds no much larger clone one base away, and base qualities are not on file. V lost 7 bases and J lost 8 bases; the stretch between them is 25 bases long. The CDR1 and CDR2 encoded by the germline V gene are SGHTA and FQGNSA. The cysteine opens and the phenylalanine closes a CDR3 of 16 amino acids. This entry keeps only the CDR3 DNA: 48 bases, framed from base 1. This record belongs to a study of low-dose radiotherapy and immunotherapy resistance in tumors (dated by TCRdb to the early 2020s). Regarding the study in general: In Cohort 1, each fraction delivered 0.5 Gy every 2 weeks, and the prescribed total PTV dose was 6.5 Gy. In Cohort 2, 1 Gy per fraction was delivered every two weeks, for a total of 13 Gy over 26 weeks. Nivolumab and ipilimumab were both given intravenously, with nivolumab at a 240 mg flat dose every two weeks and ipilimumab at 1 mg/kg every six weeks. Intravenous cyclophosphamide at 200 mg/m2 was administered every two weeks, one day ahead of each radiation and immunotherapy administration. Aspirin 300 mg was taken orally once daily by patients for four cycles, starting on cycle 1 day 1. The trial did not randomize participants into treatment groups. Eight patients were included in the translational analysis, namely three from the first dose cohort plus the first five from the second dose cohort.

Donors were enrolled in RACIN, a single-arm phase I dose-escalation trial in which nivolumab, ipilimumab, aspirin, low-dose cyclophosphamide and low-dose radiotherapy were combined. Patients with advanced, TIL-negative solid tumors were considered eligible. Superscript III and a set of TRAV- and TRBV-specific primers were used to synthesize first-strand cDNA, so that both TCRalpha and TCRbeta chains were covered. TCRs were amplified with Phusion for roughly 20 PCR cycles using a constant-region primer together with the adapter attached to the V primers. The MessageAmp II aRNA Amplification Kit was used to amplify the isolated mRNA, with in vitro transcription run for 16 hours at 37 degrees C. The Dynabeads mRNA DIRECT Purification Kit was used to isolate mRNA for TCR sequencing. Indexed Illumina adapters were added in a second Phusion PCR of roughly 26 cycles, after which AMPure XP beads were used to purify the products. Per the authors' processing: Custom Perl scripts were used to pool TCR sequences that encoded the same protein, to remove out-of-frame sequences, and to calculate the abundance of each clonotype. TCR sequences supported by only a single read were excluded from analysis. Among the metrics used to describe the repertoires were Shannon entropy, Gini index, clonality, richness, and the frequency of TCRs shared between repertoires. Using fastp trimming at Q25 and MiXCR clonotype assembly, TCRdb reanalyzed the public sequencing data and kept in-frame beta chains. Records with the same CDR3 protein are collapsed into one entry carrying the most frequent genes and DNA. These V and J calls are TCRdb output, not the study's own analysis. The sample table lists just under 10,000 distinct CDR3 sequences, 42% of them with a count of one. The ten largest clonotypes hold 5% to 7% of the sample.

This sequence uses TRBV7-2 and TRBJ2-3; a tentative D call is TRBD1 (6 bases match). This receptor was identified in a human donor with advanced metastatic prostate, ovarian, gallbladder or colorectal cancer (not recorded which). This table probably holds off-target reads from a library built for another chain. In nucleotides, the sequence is TGTGCCAGCACCAAAGAACCCAGGGGTGGAAGACCTACGCAGTATTTT. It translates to CASTKEPRGGRPTQYF.